This TCR beta chain was obtained from a study of T cell responses to AZD1222 COVID-19 vaccine. Clones were sequenced by immunoSEQ multiplex PCR, and TCRdb holds only the in-frame ones, with some missing. The table shows some 120,000 clones, with over 75% occurring only once. The receptor was derived from an adult in good health. The source was peripheral blood, collected on day 0 of AZD1222 vaccination.

The CDR3 loop reads CASSYTGTGVEQYF. CDR3 nucleotides: TGTGCCAGCAGTTATACCGGGACAGGTGTCGAGCAGTACTTC. V gene TRBV28 combines with J gene TRBJ2-7; 8 positions agree with TRBD1. The germline gives CDR1 MDHEN, CDR2 SYDVKM. V was pared by 4 bases and J by 6 bases, with 8 bases of the junction left unmatched. The CDR3 has 14 residues.